This T cell receptor beta chain stems from a study of blood T cell repertoires in COVID-19. Study information: There were acute and convalescent COVID-19 samples, and they came from the United States, Italy and Spain. T cells, B-cell-depleted T cells, or PBMCs provided the cDNA or gDNA that served as material.

The V gene's germline CDR1 is MNHEY and CDR2 SMNVEV (reference sequence). CDR3 length: 15 amino acids. V lost 2 bases to trimming and J lost 4 bases, with 12 bases between them. Profiling relied on immunoSEQ multiplex PCR, and the TCRdb table lists in-frame clones only, not all of them. The top ten clones hold almost 1.5% of a sample with about 400,000 clones, just over 85% of them seen once. The sequence was obtained from a woman in her thirties with active or convalescent COVID-19. Sequenced input: peripheral blood. J is TRBJ1-3 and V is TRBV27; D possibly corresponds to TRBD1 (6 bases). CDR3 coding DNA: TGTGCCAGCAGTTTACCCCCAAGGGGGGGAAACACCATATATTTT. Translated, it gives CASSLPPRGGNTIYF.